The 5 T cell receptor beta chains below come from one sample, sequenced in a study of OX40 agonist ivuxolimab in advanced cancers. Assay: immunoSEQ multiplex PCR; the TCRdb copy retains only in-frame clones and omits some. This sample has about 20,000 clones; around 85% occur once, and the top ten carry approximately 15%. The sequencing here drew on CD4+ or CD8+ T cells sorted from blood, taken in a trial of the OX40 agonist ivuxolimab. The receptor source for this set is an adult with an advanced solid tumor such as melanoma, head and neck, liver or kidney cancer.

Here the CDR3 reads CASRTGGYEQYF. The CDR3 DNA is TGTGCCAGCAGGACAGGGGGCTACGAGCAGTACTTC. The rearrangement joins TRBV6-5 to TRBJ2-7; 9 nucleotides line up with TRBD1. This CDR3 region has 12 residues. CDR1 and CDR2 from the germline V gene are MNHEY and SVGAGI. The junction had 0 bases not matched to a gene; V was cut back by 6 bases and J by 3 bases.

The J gene is TRBJ2-5, the V gene TRBV18; D possibly uses TRBD1 or TRBD2 (5 bases each). The V end was cut by 6 bases, the J end by 3 bases, with 8 bases between. The germline V gene encodes CDR1 KGHSH and CDR2 LQKENI. CDR3 length: 12 amino acids. The CDR3 reads CASSGDEETQYF. The CDR3 coding sequence is TGTGCCAGCTCGGGGGACGAAGAGACCCAGTACTTC.

J is TRBJ2-2 and V is TRBV6-1; D is perhaps TRBD1 or TRBD2 (6 bases each). The germline V gene encodes CDR1 MNHNS and CDR2 SASEGT. V dropped 1 base and J dropped 6 bases, with 12 bases sitting between them. This CDR3 has 15 residues. In nucleotides, the CDR3 is TGTGCCAGCAGTGAAGTGGACGGGGGCGCCGGGGAGCTGTTTTTT. Translation gives CASSEVDGGAGELFF.

The J gene is TRBJ2-5, the V gene TRBV5-1; D might be TRBD2 (5 bases). The CDR3 spans 14 residues. Trimming took off 0 bases at V and 1 base at J, with 7 bases between the two ends. Germline V lookup: CDR1 SGHRS, CDR2 YFSETQ. The CDR3 nucleotides read TGCGCCAGCAGCTTGGACGGGGTCCAAGAGACCCAGTACTTC. Its translation: CASSLDGVQETQYF.

The chain employs TRBV25-1 and TRBJ1-1; D is unresolved. Deletions cut 4 bases from V and 5 bases from J, with 14 bases between. The germline CDR1 and CDR2 sequences are MGHDK and SYGVNS. CDR3 length equals 14 residues. CDR3 protein: CASSALRPDTEAFF. The DNA for the CDR3 is TGTGCCAGCAGTGCACTGAGGCCGGATACTGAAGCTTTCTTT.